One and the same sample provided the 32 T cell receptor beta chains below, sequenced in a study of lymphopenia after photon versus proton radiotherapy. Clones were sequenced by immunoSEQ multiplex PCR, and TCRdb holds only the in-frame ones, with some missing. The sample includes over 15,000 clones, about 89% of them seen just once. Sample: peripheral blood, taken from a patient treated with photon-based radiotherapy. The receptor set was obtained from a man aged 55 to 70 with pancreatic cancer.

The CDR3 nucleotides read TGCGCCAGCAGCTTGGGGTCCCTCCAGGGGGCCGAGACCCAGTACTTC. It translates to CASSLGSLQGAETQYF. This rearrangement joins TRBV5-1 to TRBJ2-5; the match to TRBD1 covers 8 bases. CDR1 is SGHRS and CDR2 is YFSETQ in the germline V gene. V gave up 0 bases and J gave up 5 bases; unmatched junction bases: 9. The CDR3 loop spans 16 amino acids. Together with reference TRBV5-1 and TRBJ2-5, the CDR3 gives the full variable domain: KAGVTQTPRYLIKTRGQQVTLSCSPISGHRSVSWYQQTPGQGLQFLFEYFSETQRNKGNFPGRFSGRQFSNSRSEMNVSTLELGDSALYLCASSLGSLQGAETQYFGPGTRLLVL.

The rearrangement uses TRBV6-5 and TRBJ2-7, with 10 bases matching TRBD1. Trimming removed 6 bases from V and 2 bases from J; junction bases left unmatched: 4. This CDR3 spans 14 amino acids. The germline gives CDR1 MNHEY, CDR2 SVGAGI. CDR3 in DNA: TGTGCCAGCAGGAGGACAGGGGGACCCTACGAGCAGTACTTC. Protein sequence: CASRRTGGPYEQYF.

The chain employs TRBV29-1 and TRBJ2-3; a possible D gene is TRBD2 (6 bases). V was clipped by 4 bases and J by 3 bases, with 11 bases between them. This CDR3 is built from 13 residues. The germline V gene encodes CDR1 SQVTM and CDR2 ANQGSEA. This CDR3 is CSVATSLTDTQYF. The CDR3 coding sequence is TGCAGCGTTGCAACTAGCCTTACAGATACGCAGTATTTT.

The chain is built from TRBV5-1 and TRBJ1-1; maybe TRBD1 (5 bases). There are 15 residues in the CDR3. Germline loops: CDR1 SGHRS, CDR2 YFSETQ. The ends were cut back, 0 bases at V and 11 bases at J, with 20 bases in the middle. CDR3 sequence (DNA): TGCGCCAGCAGCTTGGCCGGAGGGGCGAGGGTGTTGGCTTTCTTT. It specifies CASSLAGGARVLAFF.

The chain has TRBV6-5 and TRBJ1-2; the match to TRBD1 covers 8 bases. V trimming: 7 bases; J trimming: 8 bases; junction bases outside the gene matches: 15. The CDR3 runs 15 residues. Per the germline V gene, CDR1 is MNHEY and CDR2 is SVGAGI. The CDR3 DNA reads as TGTGCCAGCATCGCAGCCCTCGACAGGGGAAAGGGCTACACCTTC. Its translation is CASIAALDRGKGYTF.

The chain is built from TRBV18 and TRBJ2-7; D not certain. Per germline, CDR1 KGHSH and CDR2 LQKENI. This CDR3 spans 13 amino acids. The V end lost 5 bases, the J end lost 0 bases, and 8 bases lay between the germline ends. The CDR3 sequence is CASSLSPSYEQYF. The CDR3 nucleotides read TGTGCCAGCTCATTATCACCCTCCTACGAGCAGTACTTC.

The rearrangement links TRBV4-2 to TRBJ2-6, with D uncertain. The CDR3 loop spans 15 amino acids. Germline lookup yields CDR1 LGHNA and CDR2 YNFKEQ. Trimming took 4 bases from V and 3 from J, leaving 10 bases between them. The CDR3 bases are TGTGCCAGCAGCCTAGAAAACGGTGGGGCCAACGTCCTGACTTTC. Amino acids: CASSLENGGANVLTF.

The chain is built from TRBV6-6 and TRBJ2-7; D may correspond to TRBD1 or TRBD2 (5 bases each). The CDR3 consists of 11 residues. Germline V gene sequence: CDR1 MNHNY, CDR2 SVGAGI (reference sequence). Trimming took off 7 bases at V and 6 bases at J, with 10 bases between the two ends. CDR3 residues: CASTTGGEQYF. The CDR3, as DNA: TGTGCCAGCACTACAGGAGGCGAGCAGTACTTC.

This clone occurred once. V gene TRBV7-2 combines with J gene TRBJ2-7; D is uncertain. CDR3 length equals 15 residues. CDR1 and CDR2 from the germline V gene are SGHTA and FQGNSA. V lost 1 base, J lost 0 bases, and 10 bases lay in between. This chain's CDR3 is CASSLDPSGSYEQYF. The CDR3, as DNA: TGTGCCAGCAGCTTAGATCCGTCCGGCTCCTACGAGCAGTACTTC.

The genes are TRBV18 and TRBJ2-7; 12 nucleotides line up with TRBD2. Germline values: CDR1 KGHSH, CDR2 LQKENI. V gave up 2 bases and J gave up 2 bases; unmatched junction bases: 4. The CDR3 has 16 residues. CDR3 nucleotides: TGTGCCAGCTCACCATGGACTAGCGGGGTGACCTACGAGCAGTACTTC. Translating it yields CASSPWTSGVTYEQYF.

This chain uses TRBV19 with TRBJ1-1; 7 positions match TRBD1. The CDR3 contains 15 residues. From germline, CDR1 is LNHDA and CDR2 SQIVND (reference sequence). The trim removed 7 bases at V and 5 bases at J, leaving 13 bases unmatched. CDR3 region: CASTPIRQGSTEAFF. Here the CDR3 DNA reads TGTGCCAGTACCCCAATAAGACAGGGATCGACTGAAGCTTTCTTT.

Points on this clone: The junction does not match germline at one end; this may be a read error. The chain carries TRBV7-7 and TRBJ2-7; the match to TRBD2 covers 8 bases. Germline values: CDR1 SSHAT, CDR2 FNYEAQ (reference sequence). This CDR3 is built from 13 residues. The CDR3 is CASSLGRGDEQYF. As DNA, the CDR3 is TGTGCTAGCAGCTTAGGGCGGGGGGACGAGCAGTACTTC.

J is TRBJ1-1 and V is TRBV19, with D maybe TRBD1 (5 bases). Per the germline V gene, CDR1 is LNHDA and CDR2 is SQIVND (reference sequence). This CDR3 is 15 amino acids long. Trimming removed 3 bases from V and 3 bases from J, with 14 bases in between. The CDR3 bases are TGTGCCAGTAGTATCTCAGGGTTTGAGGACACTGAAGCTTTCTTT. The encoded protein is CASSISGFEDTEAFF. Full variable domain (rest looked up from reference TRBV19 and TRBJ1-1): DGGITQSPKYLFRKEGQNVTLSCEQNLNHDAMYWYRQDPGQGLRLIYYSQIVNDFQKGDIAEGYSVSREKKESFPLTVTSAQKNPTAFYLCASSISGFEDTEAFFGQGTRLTVV.

The chain recombines TRBV19 with TRBJ1-2; 9 positions agree with TRBD1. The CDR3 is 13 residues long. Looked up from germline, CDR1 is LNHDA and CDR2 is SQIVND (reference sequence). V gave up 5 bases and J gave up 8 bases; unmatched junction bases: 6. CDR3: CASSPRTGDGYTF. Written as DNA, the CDR3 is TGTGCCAGTAGTCCCCGGACAGGGGACGGCTACACCTTC. Variable domain in full (rest from reference TRBV19 and TRBJ1-2): DGGITQSPKYLFRKEGQNVTLSCEQNLNHDAMYWYRQDPGQGLRLIYYSQIVNDFQKGDIAEGYSVSREKKESFPLTVTSAQKNPTAFYLCASSPRTGDGYTFGSGTRLTVV.

The rearrangement links TRBV19 to TRBJ1-5; TRBD1 matches 11 bases. V lost 7 bases to trimming and J lost 4 bases; unmatched junction nucleotides: 3. This CDR3 spans 14 amino acids. In germline, CDR1 is LNHDA, CDR2 SQIVND (reference sequence). The CDR3: CASTGTGGNQPQHF. CDR3 DNA sequence: TGTGCCAGTACCGGGACAGGGGGGAATCAGCCCCAGCATTTT.

This clone occurred a few times. The chain couples TRBV11-1 to TRBJ2-7; tentative D call: TRBD2 (5 bases). V gave up 1 base and J gave up 0 bases, with 10 bases separating them. Germline lookup yields CDR1 SGHAT and CDR2 FQDESV (reference sequence). There are 15 residues in the CDR3. This CDR3 reads CASSLDRGVSYEQYF. CDR3 nucleotides: TGTGCCAGCAGCTTAGATCGGGGAGTCTCCTACGAGCAGTACTTC.

The CDR3 coding sequence is TGTGCCAGTAGTGACACACAAGGCAATGAGCAGTTCTTC. This gives the protein CASSDTQGNEQFF. The chain links TRBV19 to TRBJ2-1; no definite D call. CDR1 and CDR2 (germline): LNHDA, SQIVND (reference sequence). CDR3 length equals 13 residues. V lost 5 bases to trimming and J lost 6 bases, with 11 bases between them.

This sequence joins TRBV5-1 and TRBJ1-1, with a weak D call TRBD1 (6 bases). CDR1 and CDR2 from the germline V gene are SGHRS and YFSETQ. The V and J ends lost 4 bases and 1 base respectively, with 11 bases between them. This CDR3 region has 14 residues. CDR3 loop: CASSDPQGNTEAFF. CDR3 coding DNA: TGCGCCAGCAGCGACCCACAGGGGAACACTGAAGCTTTCTTT.

The chain combines TRBV10-3 with TRBJ2-2; 12 positions agree with TRBD1. V lost 10 bases, J lost 5 bases, and 17 bases stayed unmatched. The germline CDR1 and CDR2 sequences are ENHRY and SYGVKD. This CDR3 has 18 amino acids. This chain's CDR3 is CASHRKPGQGAGTGELFF. CDR3 in DNA: TGTGCCAGTCACCGGAAGCCGGGACAGGGGGCGGGTACCGGGGAGCTGTTTTTT.

This clone came up once. At one end the junction does not follow the germline gene, possibly because of a read error. V and J are TRBV5-1 and TRBJ2-5; 8 positions agree with TRBD2. Germline V gene lookup returns CDR1 SGHRS and CDR2 YFSETQ. The CDR3 length is 13 residues. For the CDR3, the DNA is TGCGCCAGCACTCGGACTAGCCAAGGGACCCAGTACTTC. Protein: CASTRTSQGTQYF.

Only a few counts were recorded for this clone. This rearrangement joins TRBV20-1 to TRBJ1-1; D not resolved. The CDR3 has 10 residues. Per the germline V gene, CDR1 is DFQATT and CDR2 is SNEGSKA (reference sequence). The germline V and J ends were trimmed by 5 bases and 1 base, with 2 bases remaining between them. This CDR3 reads CSAENTEAFF. The CDR3 coding sequence is TGCAGTGCTGAGAACACTGAAGCTTTCTTT.

CDR3 residues: CAWIESGGPDTQYF. The CDR3 DNA follows: TGTGCCTGGATCGAGTCAGGGGGCCCAGATACGCAGTATTTT. The gene calls are TRBV30 and TRBJ2-3, with TRBD1 matching over 8 bases. The CDR3 has 14 residues. Germline V gives CDR1 GTSNPN, CDR2 SVGIG (reference sequence). With 4 bases clipped from V and 4 bases from J, the junction kept 7 bases outside the gene matches.

The rearrangement uses TRBV5-1 and TRBJ2-7; D might be TRBD1 (5 bases). Per the germline V gene, CDR1 is SGHRS and CDR2 is YFSETQ. V was cut by 0 bases and J by 6 bases, with 13 bases left in between. The CDR3 has 14 amino acids. The CDR3 DNA reads TGCGCCAGCAGCTTGGATGTCCAGGGAAGCGAGCAGTACTTC. Translation gives CASSLDVQGSEQYF. The full variable domain, in which reference TRBV5-1 and TRBJ2-7 provide the parts outside the CDR3, is KAGVTQTPRYLIKTRGQQVTLSCSPISGHRSVSWYQQTPGQGLQFLFEYFSETQRNKGNFPGRFSGRQFSNSRSEMNVSTLELGDSALYLCASSLDVQGSEQYFGPGTRLTVT.

The rearrangement links TRBV2 to TRBJ1-6, with 8 bases fitting TRBD1. This CDR3 contains 15 residues. Germline V gene sequence: CDR1 SNHLY, CDR2 FYNNEI. With V trimmed by 6 bases and J by 5 bases, 6 bases remained unmatched. CDR3 bases: TGTGCCAGCAGGACGACAGGGGTAAATAATTCACCCCTCCACTTT. Residues: CASRTTGVNNSPLHF.

CDR3 region: CASSKPGQPLNTEAFF. As DNA, the CDR3 is TGTGCCAGCAGCAAACCGGGACAACCCCTGAACACTGAAGCTTTCTTT. The chain recombines TRBV21-1 with TRBJ1-1; no check of the table's D call, TRBD1, against the DNA was made. TRBV21-1 is a known pseudogene. CDR3 length: 16 amino acids.

This rearrangement joins TRBV30 to TRBJ2-3, with D perhaps matching TRBD1 (5 bases). There are 14 residues in the CDR3. Germline CDR1 and CDR2: GTSNPN and SVGIG (reference sequence). The DNA for the CDR3 is TGTGCTCGAAGCAGGGCGGAAGGCACAGATACGCAGTATTTT. This sequence encodes CARSRAEGTDTQYF.

The chain has TRBV27 and TRBJ2-7, with a weak D call TRBD2 (7 bases). The germline V and J ends were trimmed by 5 bases and 5 bases, with 19 bases remaining between them. Germline V gene lookup returns CDR1 MNHEY and CDR2 SMNVEV (reference sequence). The CDR3 extends over 15 amino acids. The CDR3 DNA reads TGTGCCAGCAGTCAGGACAGTCCGCGGGGGAACGAGCAGTACTTC. It translates to CASSQDSPRGNEQYF.

The chain is built from TRBV11-3 and TRBJ2-7; maybe TRBD2 (7 bases). This CDR3 comprises 15 residues. Between the trimmed V and J ends, which lost 5 bases and 7 bases, there was a span of 21 bases. Germline CDR1 SGHNT, CDR2 YENEEA. CDR3 nucleotide sequence: TGTGCCAGCAGCCTACATCGGGGGGCCTTAGGTGAGCAGTACTTC. This gives the protein CASSLHRGALGEQYF.

The chain is built from TRBV30 and TRBJ2-7, with D possibly TRBD2 on 7 matching bases. The CDR3 is 15 residues long. CDR1 is GTSNPN, CDR2 SVGIG, per germline (reference sequence). V was pared by 3 bases and J by 4 bases, with 19 bases between. The CDR3 loop is CAWRGGRGGVYEQYF. In nucleotides, the CDR3 is TGTGCCTGGAGGGGGGGAAGGGGGGGCGTGTACGAGCAGTACTTC.

CDR3 sequence reads: CAFAKGRGHQPQHF. The CDR3 region has the DNA TGTGCCTTCGCGAAGGGTAGGGGTCATCAGCCCCAGCATTTT. The V call is TRBV30, the J call TRBJ1-5; D might be TRBD1 (5 bases). The germline V gene has CDR1 GTSNPN and CDR2 SVGIG (reference sequence). Trimming pared 7 bases from V and 5 bases from J, leaving 18 bases between. The CDR3 length is 14 residues.

The CDR3 DNA sequence: TGTGCCAGCAGTTACAGTCGGGTGGACTATGGCTACACCTTC. Its translation is CASSYSRVDYGYTF. V and J are TRBV6-5 and TRBJ1-2, with unresolved D. The V end was cut by 2 bases, the J end by 3 bases, with 10 bases between. Per the germline V gene, CDR1 is MNHEY and CDR2 is SVGAGI. This CDR3 contains 14 residues.

This chain connects TRBV18 to TRBJ1-2, with a weak D call TRBD1 (5 bases). The V end was cut by 1 base, the J end by 3 bases, with 18 bases between. The CDR3 has 17 residues. Germline lookup yields CDR1 KGHSH and CDR2 LQKENI. In DNA form, the CDR3 reads TGTGCCAGCTCACCACAAACCCCCCTTTTGACAGACTATGGCTACACCTTC. Translated, it gives CASSPQTPLLTDYGYTF.